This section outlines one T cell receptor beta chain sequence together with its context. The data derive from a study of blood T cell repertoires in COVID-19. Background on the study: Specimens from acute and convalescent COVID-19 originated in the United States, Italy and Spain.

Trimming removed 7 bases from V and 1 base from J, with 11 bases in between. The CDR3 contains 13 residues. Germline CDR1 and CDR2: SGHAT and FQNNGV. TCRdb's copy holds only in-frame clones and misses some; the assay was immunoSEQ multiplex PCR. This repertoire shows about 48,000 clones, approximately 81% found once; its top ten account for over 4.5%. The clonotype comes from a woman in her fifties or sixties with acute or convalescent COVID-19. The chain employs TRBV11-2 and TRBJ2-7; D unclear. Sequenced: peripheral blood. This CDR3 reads CASTSGGSYEQYF. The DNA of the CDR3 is TGTGCCAGCACCTCCGGCGGATCCTACGAGCAGTACTTC.